These 6 T cell receptor beta chains came from one sample sequenced in a study of regulatory T cells in long-lasting Graves disease. Time point indicated: newly diagnosed GD, antithyroid drugs for less than 3 months. The TCR library was made from RNA that had been extracted from PBMCs in TRIzol. Relying on iRepertoire HTBI primers and Arm-PCR of CDR3 regions, the team built TCR beta libraries. TCRdb passed the multiplex PCR reads through MiXCR, listing each CDR3 protein once. The table includes 440,000 or so distinct CDR3 sequences, roughly 15% detected once. These data were likewise used in another study, on T cells in Graves' hyperthyroidism and ophthalmopathy.

The sample here was peripheral blood mononuclear cells (PBMCs), taken at new diagnosis, from a patient treated with antithyroid drugs. Source of these receptors: a woman in her twenties or thirties with Graves disease.

This clonotype was counted ten times or more. This chain connects TRBV12-3 or TRBV12-4 to TRBJ2-1, with D possibly being TRBD2 (6 bases). V dropped 5 bases and J dropped 7 bases, with 21 bases sitting between them. CDR3 length equals 16 residues. The CDR3 here is CASSPLRVGRGNEQFF. CDR3 DNA sequence: TGTGCCAGCAGTCCCCTACGGGTAGGGCGGGGAAATGAGCAGTTCTTC.

This clonotype was seen a few times. The junction shows a germline mismatch at one end, possibly a read error. The chain uses TRBV19 and TRBJ2-7; D unclear. Germline V gives CDR1 LNHDA, CDR2 SQIVND (reference sequence). CDR3 length: 14 amino acids. CDR3 sequence: CTSNGIGDTHEQYF. Written as DNA, the CDR3 is TGTACCAGTAATGGGATAGGAGATACCCACGAGCAGTACTTC.

This clonotype was observed at least ten times. This chain connects TRBV2 to TRBJ2-2, with 9 bases identical to TRBD2. The CDR3 sequence is 19 residues long. V shed 6 bases, J shed 4 bases, and the junction held 18 bases outside the gene matches. Looked up from germline, CDR1 is SNHLY and CDR2 is FYNNEI. The CDR3: CASRGRLAEPSGVTGELFF. The CDR3 DNA follows: TGTGCCAGCAGGGGTCGACTAGCGGAACCCTCGGGGGTCACCGGGGAGCTGTTTTTT.

Of note for this clonotype: A much bigger clone sits one base away, suggesting this may be a read error. The chain joins TRBV14 to TRBJ1-2; a weak D match, TRBD1 (6 bases). This CDR3 region has 12 residues. V gave up 2 bases and J gave up 7 bases, with 8 bases separating them. Germline V gene sequence: CDR1 SGHDN, CDR2 FVKESK. The CDR3: CASSQNRVGYTF. CDR3 DNA: TGTGCCAGCAGCCAAAACAGGGTTGGCTACACCTTC.

This clonotype appeared once. A read error is possible here, since a much larger clone lies one base away. The chain is built from TRBV28 and TRBJ1-4; weak D call: TRBD1 (5 bases). Trimming cost V 2 bases and J 8 bases, with 24 bases left between them. CDR1 and CDR2 (germline): MDHEN, SYDVKM. The CDR3 is made up of 18 amino acids. As DNA, the CDR3 is TGTGCCAGCAGTTTAGATAGTACGGGGCGACGCCGCGGGGAAAAACTGTTTTTT. Translated: CASSLDSTGRRRGEKLFF. Complete variable domain (other parts from reference TRBV28 and TRBJ1-4): DVKVTQSSRYLVKRTGEKVFLECVQDMDHENMFWYRQDPGLGLRLIYFSYDVKMKEKGDIPEGYSVSREKKERFSLILESASTNQTSMYLCASSLDSTGRRRGEKLFFGSGTQLSVL.

The chain combines TRBV5-6 with TRBJ2-1; D possibly corresponds to TRBD1 (6 bases). Trimming shortened V by 9 bases and J by 2 bases, and 33 bases separated the two germline ends. Germline CDR1 SGHDT, CDR2 YYEEEE. The CDR3 length is 20 residues. The CDR3 is CATLYLHRVRERNPYNEQFF. In DNA form, the CDR3 reads TGTGCCACCCTCTACTTACACAGGGTCAGGGAGCGGAACCCCTACAATGAGCAGTTCTTC. The whole variable domain, remainder taken from reference TRBV5-6 and TRBJ2-1, is DAGVTQSPTHLIKTRGQQVTLRCSPKSGHDTVSWYQQALGQGPQFIFQYYEEEERQRGNFPDRFSGHQFPNYSSELNVNALLLGDSALYLCATLYLHRVRERNPYNEQFFGPGTRLTVL.